The 31 T cell receptor beta chains below come from one sample, sequenced in a study of blood T cell repertoires in COVID-19. The repertoire was sequenced with immunoSEQ multiplex PCR; TCRdb's copy has only in-frame clones and lacks some. Here the sample spans about 140,000 clones, approximately 84% being singletons. Sequenced: peripheral blood. All receptors derive from a woman of 80 years or more in a cohort sampled during active or convalescent COVID-19.

This clone showed up just a few times. This sequence joins TRBV12-3 or TRBV12-4 and TRBJ1-2; tentative D call: TRBD1 (5 bases). The CDR3 has 11 residues. Trimming pared 11 bases from V and 7 bases from J, leaving 14 bases between. This CDR3 is CAGGGSSGYTF. CDR3 sequence (DNA): TGTGCCGGGGGGGGGAGCAGTGGCTACACCTTC.

The V call is TRBV19, the J call TRBJ1-1, with a weak D call TRBD1 (5 bases). CDR1 LNHDA and CDR2 SQIVND come from the germline V gene (reference sequence). V lost 1 base and J 8 bases, leaving 14 bases between the germline ends. The CDR3 length is 14 residues. This chain's CDR3 is CASSIVAGSPEAFF. Written as DNA, the CDR3 is TGTGCCAGTAGTATAGTGGCAGGGTCTCCCGAAGCTTTCTTT.

The chain carries TRBV5-8 and TRBJ2-4; 7 bases align to TRBD1. The V gene end was trimmed by 0 bases and the J gene end by 1 base; junction bases not matched to a gene: 10. The CDR3 totals 18 residues. CDR1 and CDR2 (germline): SGHTS, YDEGEE. CDR3 residues: CASSLVRQGSGAKNIQYF. In nucleotides, the CDR3 is TGTGCCAGCAGCTTGGTCCGACAGGGAAGTGGGGCCAAAAACATTCAGTACTTC.

In its sample, this clone was seen a few times. The J gene is TRBJ2-5, the V gene TRBV5-1; D remains unclear. The V and J ends lost 4 bases and 4 bases respectively, with 11 bases between them. The CDR3 is 13 amino acids. Looked up from germline, CDR1 is SGHRS and CDR2 is YFSETQ. In DNA, the CDR3 is TGCGCCAGCAGCCCTCAGGTGGCAGAGACCCAGTACTTC. Its translation: CASSPQVAETQYF.

Only a few counts were recorded for this clone. The rearrangement uses TRBV30 and TRBJ1-2, with D tentatively TRBD1 (5 bases). Trimming took 0 bases from V and 4 from J, leaving 12 bases between them. This CDR3 comprises 14 residues. Germline loops: CDR1 GTSNPN, CDR2 SVGIG (reference sequence). CDR3 DNA: TGTGCCTGGAGTGTACTCCCCGGGGGCTATGGCTACACCTTC. Residues: CAWSVLPGGYGYTF. The full variable domain, with the rest looked up from reference TRBV30 and TRBJ1-2, is SQTIHQWPATLVQPVGSPLSLECTVEGTSNPNLYWYRQAAGRGLQLLFYSVGIGQISSEVPQNLSASRPQDRQFILSSKKLLLSDSGFYLCAWSVLPGGYGYTFGSGTRLTVV.

CDR3 region: CASSLSGAKGYTF. The DNA of the CDR3 is TGTGCCAGCAGCTTATCAGGGGCTAAAGGCTACACCTTC. The chain combines TRBV7-2 with TRBJ1-2; TRBD1 is a possible D gene (6 bases). Trimming took 2 bases from V and 8 from J, leaving 12 bases between them. The CDR3 is 13 residues long. Per the germline V gene, CDR1 is SGHTA and CDR2 is FQGNSA.

This chain uses TRBV21-1 with TRBJ2-7; no DNA check was done on the table's D call, TRBD2. TRBV21-1 is termed a pseudogene. CDR3 length: 14 amino acids. The CDR3 nucleotides read TGTGCCAGCAGCAAAGGACTAGCGGGGGACGAGCAGTACGTC. Protein product: CASSKGLAGDEQYV.

This chain joins TRBV3-1 (or the pseudogene TRBV3-2) and TRBJ1-2; 8 bases are shared with TRBD1. The V gene end was trimmed by 4 bases and the J gene end by 5 bases; junction bases not matched to a gene: 9. The CDR3 totals 15 residues. Germline V CDR1 and CDR2: LGHDT, YNNKEL (reference sequence). In DNA, the CDR3 is TGTGCCAGCAGCCCAGACTCAGGGGGCAGGTATGGCTACACCTTC. Translated, it gives CASSPDSGGRYGYTF.

V is TRBV2 and J is TRBJ1-5; D unresolved. V lost 6 bases and J 6 bases, leaving 12 bases between the germline ends. CDR3 length equals 13 residues. CDR1 is SNHLY and CDR2 is FYNNEI in the germline V gene. Written as DNA, the CDR3 is TGTGCCAGCAGCCAGCAGGAGGCTCAGCCCCAGCATTTT. Its protein is CASSQQEAQPQHF.

The chain couples TRBV27 to TRBJ2-2, with D maybe TRBD2 (6 bases). Germline lookup yields CDR1 MNHEY and CDR2 SMNVEV (reference sequence). CDR3 length equals 18 residues. The ends were cut back, 3 bases at V and 2 bases at J, with 19 bases in the middle. The CDR3: CASSFLRPAGLNTGELFF. CDR3 coding DNA: TGTGCCAGCAGTTTCCTAAGGCCTGCGGGGCTAAACACCGGGGAGCTGTTTTTT.

The V gene is TRBV10-1, the J gene TRBJ2-7, with TRBD1 matching over 7 bases. Trimming cost V 5 bases and J 0 bases; bases outside gene matches: 13. The CDR3 contains 17 residues. Germline V gene sequence: CDR1 WNHNN, CDR2 SYGVQD (reference sequence). The DNA for the CDR3 is TGCGCCAGCAGTATCGGTACTCAGGGGGACCACTCCTACGAGCAGTACTTC. Its protein is CASSIGTQGDHSYEQYF.

The rearrangement links TRBV21-1 to TRBJ1-6. TRBV21-1 is recorded as a pseudogene. This CDR3 has 16 amino acids. The DNA of the CDR3 is TGTGCCAGCAGCAAATGGGAGAGCTCCTATAATTCACCCCTCCACTTT. This gives the protein CASSKWESSYNSPLHF.

V and J are TRBV30 and TRBJ2-7, with D possibly matching TRBD1 (5 bases). With 0 bases removed from V and 6 bases from J, the gap between germline ends came to 18 bases. The CDR3 is made up of 15 amino acids. Germline-derived CDR1 and CDR2 are GTSNPN and SVGIG (reference sequence). As DNA, the CDR3 is TGTGCCTGGAGTGTCGGTCGGACACTGGTAATCGAGCAGTACTTC. This sequence encodes CAWSVGRTLVIEQYF.

The gene calls are TRBV4-2 and TRBJ1-2, with 9 nucleotides matching TRBD1. The CDR3 totals 14 residues. Germline V CDR1 and CDR2: LGHNA, YNFKEQ. V lost 3 bases, J lost 8 bases, and 7 bases stayed unmatched. The CDR3 bases are TGTGCCAGCAGCCAGGGAGGGACAGGGTGGGGCTACACCTTC. As protein: CASSQGGTGWGYTF.

The chain recombines TRBV5-1 with TRBJ2-1; TRBD2 agrees at 8 bases. This CDR3 has 15 amino acids. J lost 4 bases, V lost 0 bases, and 3 bases had no gene match. The germline V gene encodes CDR1 SGHRS and CDR2 YFSETQ. The CDR3 spells CASSLVAGPYNEQFF. Here the CDR3 DNA reads TGCGCCAGCAGCTTGGTAGCGGGACCTTACAATGAGCAGTTCTTC.

The chain carries TRBV18 and TRBJ2-1; D not certain. Trimming removed 6 bases at V and 5 bases at J, with 11 bases between. From germline, CDR1 is KGHSH and CDR2 LQKENI. This CDR3 is built from 13 residues. DNA for the CDR3: TGTGCCAGCTCCGCCGGTCTAAACAATGAGCAGTTCTTC. Its translation is CASSAGLNNEQFF. Drawing the rest from reference TRBV18 and TRBJ2-1, the complete variable domain is NAGVMQNPRHLVRRRGQEARLRCSPMKGHSHVYWYRQLPEEGLKFMVYLQKENIIDESGMPKERFSAEFPKEGPSILRIQQVVRGDSAAYFCASSAGLNNEQFFGPGTRLTVL.

The chain recombines TRBV29-1 with TRBJ2-3, with D possibly being TRBD1 (5 bases). This CDR3 is 16 amino acids long. Deletions cut 6 bases from V and 2 bases from J, with 21 bases between. Germline V lookup: CDR1 SQVTM, CDR2 ANQGSEA. Written as DNA, the CDR3 is TGCAGCGTAACCTCCTCTTGGGGCTATTACACAGATACGCAGTATTTT. Translation: CSVTSSWGYYTDTQYF.

The chain recombines TRBV28 with TRBJ2-7; the match to TRBD1 covers 8 bases. V trimming: 5 bases; J trimming: 3 bases; junction bases outside the gene matches: 3. Germline loops: CDR1 MDHEN, CDR2 SYDVKM. This CDR3 has 13 residues. This chain's CDR3 is CASSATGGYEQYV. The CDR3 DNA reads TGTGCCAGCAGTGCTACAGGGGGCTACGAGCAGTACGTC.

This chain connects TRBV11-2 to TRBJ2-7; 12 bases are a match to TRBD1. J gave up 2 bases and V 3 bases, and 5 bases lay outside the gene matches. CDR3 length: 16 amino acids. Germline V gene sequence: CDR1 SGHAT, CDR2 FQNNGV. CDR3 coding DNA: TGTGCCAGCAGCTTCAACCGGGACAGGGGGCCCTACGAGCAGTACTTC. This codes for CASSFNRDRGPYEQYF.

The V gene is TRBV11-2, the J gene TRBJ1-2; no clear D. V lost 5 bases to trimming and J lost 3 bases, with 7 bases between them. Per the germline V gene, CDR1 is SGHAT and CDR2 is FQNNGV. This CDR3 spans 12 amino acids. Written as DNA, the CDR3 is TGTGCCAGCAGCCCTGACTACTATGGCTACACCTTC. Protein sequence: CASSPDYYGYTF.

The V gene is TRBV15, the J gene TRBJ2-5, with D perhaps TRBD1 (6 bases). Germline V gives CDR1 LNHNV, CDR2 YYDKDF (reference sequence). The length of the CDR3 is 14 residues. V lost 3 bases to trimming and J lost 7 bases, with 15 bases between them. The CDR3: CATSRMDMTGTQYF. In DNA form, the CDR3 reads TGTGCCACCAGCAGGATGGACATGACAGGGACCCAGTACTTC.

The rearrangement joins TRBV30 to TRBJ2-2; D is undetermined. V lost 2 bases to trimming and J lost 5 bases, with 3 bases between them. Germline V gene lookup returns CDR1 GTSNPN and CDR2 SVGIG (reference sequence). The CDR3 is 11 amino acids. This CDR3 reads CAWSQTGELFF. The CDR3 DNA sequence: TGTGCCTGGAGTCAGACCGGGGAGCTGTTTTTT.

This clone was observed a handful of times. The genes are TRBV9 and TRBJ2-1; a possible D gene is TRBD1 (6 bases). Trimming shortened V by 3 bases and J by 5 bases, and 21 bases separated the two germline ends. CDR1 is SGDLS, CDR2 YYNGEE, per germline. The CDR3 runs to 17 residues. This CDR3 is CASSERGGIWGHNEQFF. The CDR3 DNA is TGTGCCAGCAGCGAGAGAGGGGGTATTTGGGGCCACAATGAGCAGTTCTTC. The full variable domain, its missing parts supplied by reference TRBV9 and TRBJ2-1, is DSGVTQTPKHLITATGQRVTLRCSPRSGDLSVYWYQQSLDQGLQFLIQYYNGEERAKGNILERFSAQQFPDLHSELNLSSLELGDSALYFCASSERGGIWGHNEQFFGPGTRLTVL.

The chain has TRBV19 and TRBJ2-1; D might be TRBD2 (7 bases). This CDR3 contains 14 residues. CDR1 and CDR2 from the germline V gene are LNHDA and SQIVND (reference sequence). Trimming removed 7 bases from V and 4 bases from J, with 14 bases in between. The CDR3 DNA reads as TGTGCCAGTATGGGGGGGCAATTTTACAATGAGCAGTTCTTC. It codes for CASMGGQFYNEQFF.

The chain joins TRBV5-4 to TRBJ1-4, with D perhaps TRBD1 (6 bases). The V end was cut by 2 bases, the J end by 5 bases, with 10 bases between. The length of the CDR3 is 14 residues. Per germline, CDR1 SGHNT and CDR2 YYREEE (reference sequence). CDR3 DNA sequence: TGTGCCAGCAGCTTCCGGGACAACAATGAAAAACTGTTTTTT. Encoded protein: CASSFRDNNEKLFF.

The rearrangement links TRBV19 to TRBJ1-5; the match to TRBD1 covers 7 bases. The junction had 8 bases not matched to a gene; V was cut back by 5 bases and J by 4 bases. CDR3 size: 15 residues. Per the germline V gene, CDR1 is LNHDA and CDR2 is SQIVND (reference sequence). CDR3 amino acids: CASSGGTAGNQPQHF. The CDR3 bases are TGTGCCAGTAGTGGCGGGACAGCGGGTAATCAGCCCCAGCATTTT.

A few counts support this clone. The gene calls are TRBV6-2 or TRBV6-3 and TRBJ2-7; D is unresolved. V lost 4 bases and J 1 base, leaving 8 bases between the germline ends. The V gene's germline CDR1 is MNHEY and CDR2 SVGEGT. This CDR3 comprises 13 residues. CDR3 nucleotides: TGTGCCAGCAGTTCTCTCGTTTCCTACGAGCAGTACGTC. Translated, it gives CASSSLVSYEQYV.

The rearrangement joins TRBV28 to TRBJ2-7, with TRBD1 as a possible D gene (6 bases). Germline values: CDR1 MDHEN, CDR2 SYDVKM. V dropped 10 bases and J dropped 6 bases, with 22 bases sitting between them. This CDR3 contains 14 residues. The CDR3 nucleotides are TGTGCCACTCAGGCCACAGGGCCTTATTCCGAGCAGTACGTC. Translation gives CATQATGPYSEQYV.

The V call is TRBV6-5, the J call TRBJ2-3; the match to TRBD2 covers 9 bases. This CDR3 spans 15 amino acids. J was trimmed by 9 bases and V by 3 bases; bases with no gene match: 10. Germline V lookup: CDR1 MNHEY, CDR2 SVGAGI. The CDR3 region is CASSYRGLAKATQYF. The CDR3 DNA reads as TGTGCCAGCAGTTATAGAGGACTAGCGAAGGCCACGCAGTATTTT.

This rearrangement joins TRBV4-3 to TRBJ2-1, with D perhaps TRBD1 (6 bases). Trimming pared 2 bases from V and 8 bases from J, leaving 19 bases between. CDR3 size: 16 residues. Germline V gene lookup returns CDR1 LGHNA and CDR2 YSLEER. Written as DNA, the CDR3 is TGCGCCAGCAGCCAATCTTTGACAGGACTTCGGTATGAGCAGTTCTTC. Translated: CASSQSLTGLRYEQFF.

This clone was detected a few times. The V call is TRBV19, the J call TRBJ1-5; no reliable D call. The CDR3 is 13 amino acids. Germline V gives CDR1 LNHDA, CDR2 SQIVND (reference sequence). The V gene lost 1 base and the J gene lost 9 bases, with 10 bases spanning the gap. The CDR3 bases are TGTGCCAGTAGTATAGCTACCGCTGCGCCCCAGCATTTT. Translated: CASSIATAAPQHF.